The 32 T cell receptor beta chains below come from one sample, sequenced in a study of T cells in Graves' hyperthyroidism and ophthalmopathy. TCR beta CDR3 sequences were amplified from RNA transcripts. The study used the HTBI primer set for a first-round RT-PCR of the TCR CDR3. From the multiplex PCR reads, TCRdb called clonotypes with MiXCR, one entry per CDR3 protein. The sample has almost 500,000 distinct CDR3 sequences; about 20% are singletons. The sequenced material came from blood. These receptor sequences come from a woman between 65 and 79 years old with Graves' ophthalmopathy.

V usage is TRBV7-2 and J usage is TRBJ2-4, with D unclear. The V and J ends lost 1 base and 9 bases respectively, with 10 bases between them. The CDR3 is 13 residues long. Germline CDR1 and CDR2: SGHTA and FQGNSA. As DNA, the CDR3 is TGTGCCAGCAGCTTAGACCGGTCGGGCATTCAGTACTTC. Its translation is CASSLDRSGIQYF.

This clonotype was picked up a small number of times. The CDR3 loop reads CASSPEGDITFF. CDR3 sequence (DNA): TGTGCCAGCAGTCCAGAGGGAGACATAACGTTCTTC. V and J are TRBV2 and TRBJ2-1; perhaps TRBD2 as D (5 bases). V was pared by 5 bases and J by 15 bases, with 17 bases between. This CDR3 is 12 amino acids long. Per the germline V gene, CDR1 is SNHLY and CDR2 is FYNNEI.

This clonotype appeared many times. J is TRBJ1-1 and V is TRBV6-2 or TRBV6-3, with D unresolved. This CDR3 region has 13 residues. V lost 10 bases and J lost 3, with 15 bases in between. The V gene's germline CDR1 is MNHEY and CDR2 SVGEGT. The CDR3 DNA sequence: TGTGCCATATCGTCCCGGGCGGACACTGAAGCTTTCTTT. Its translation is CAISSRADTEAFF.

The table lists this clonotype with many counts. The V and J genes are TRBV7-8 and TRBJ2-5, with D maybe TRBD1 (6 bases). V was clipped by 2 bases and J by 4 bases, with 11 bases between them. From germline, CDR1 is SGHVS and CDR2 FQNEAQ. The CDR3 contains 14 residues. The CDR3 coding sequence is TGTGCCAGCAGCTTAACGAGGGGGAGAGAGACCCAGTACTTC. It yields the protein CASSLTRGRETQYF.

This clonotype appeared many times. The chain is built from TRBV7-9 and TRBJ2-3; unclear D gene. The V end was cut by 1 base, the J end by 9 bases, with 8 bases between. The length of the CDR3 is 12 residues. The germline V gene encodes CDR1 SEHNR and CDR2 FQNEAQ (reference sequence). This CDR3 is CASSLEYHTQYF. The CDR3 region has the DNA TGTGCCAGCAGCTTAGAATACCACACGCAGTATTTT.

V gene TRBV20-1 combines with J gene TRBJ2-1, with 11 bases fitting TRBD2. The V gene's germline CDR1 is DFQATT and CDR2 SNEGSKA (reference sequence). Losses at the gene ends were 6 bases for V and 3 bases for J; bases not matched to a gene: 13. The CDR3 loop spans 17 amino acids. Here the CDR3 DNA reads TGCAGTGCCAGACCCCTAGGAACTAGCGGGAGCTACAATGAGCAGTTCTTC. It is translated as CSARPLGTSGSYNEQFF.

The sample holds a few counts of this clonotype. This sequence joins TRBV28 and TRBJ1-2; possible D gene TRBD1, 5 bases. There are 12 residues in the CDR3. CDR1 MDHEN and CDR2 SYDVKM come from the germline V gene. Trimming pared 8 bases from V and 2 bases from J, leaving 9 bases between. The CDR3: CASSGTNYGYTF. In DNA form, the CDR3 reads TGTGCCAGCTCGGGGACGAACTATGGCTACACCTTC.

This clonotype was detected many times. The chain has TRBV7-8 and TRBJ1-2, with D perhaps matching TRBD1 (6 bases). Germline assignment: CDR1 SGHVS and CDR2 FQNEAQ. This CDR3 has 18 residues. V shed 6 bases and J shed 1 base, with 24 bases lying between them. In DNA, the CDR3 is TGTGCCAGCAGTTGGGGCACCCAGGGGACCTTTTTTAACTATGGCTACACCTTC. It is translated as CASSWGTQGTFFNYGYTF.

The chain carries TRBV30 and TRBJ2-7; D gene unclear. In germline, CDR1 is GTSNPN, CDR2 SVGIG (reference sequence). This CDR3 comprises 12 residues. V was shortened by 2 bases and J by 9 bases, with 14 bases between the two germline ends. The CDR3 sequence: CAWSSDSWLQYF. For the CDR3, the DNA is TGTGCCTGGAGTTCTGATAGTTGGTTGCAGTACTTC.

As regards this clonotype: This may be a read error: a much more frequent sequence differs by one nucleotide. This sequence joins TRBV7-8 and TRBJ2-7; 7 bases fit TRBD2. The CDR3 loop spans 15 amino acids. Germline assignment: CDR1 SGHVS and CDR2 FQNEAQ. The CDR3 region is CTSSLGAGETYEQYF. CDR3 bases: TGTACCAGCAGCTTAGGTGCGGGAGAGACGTACGAGCAGTACTTC.

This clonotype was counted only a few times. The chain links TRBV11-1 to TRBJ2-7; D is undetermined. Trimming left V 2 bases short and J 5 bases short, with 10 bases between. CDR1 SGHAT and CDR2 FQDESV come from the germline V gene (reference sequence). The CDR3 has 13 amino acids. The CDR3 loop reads CASSLQQHHEQYF. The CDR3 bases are TGTGCCAGCAGCTTACAACAGCATCACGAGCAGTACTTC.

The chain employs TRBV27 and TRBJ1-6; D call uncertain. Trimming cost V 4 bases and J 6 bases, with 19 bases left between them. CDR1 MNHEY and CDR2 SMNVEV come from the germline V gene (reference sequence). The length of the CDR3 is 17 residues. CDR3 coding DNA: TGTGCCAGCAGTTCTGGACTAGGGTTCCTGGTTAATTCACCCCTCCACTTT. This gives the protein CASSSGLGFLVNSPLHF.

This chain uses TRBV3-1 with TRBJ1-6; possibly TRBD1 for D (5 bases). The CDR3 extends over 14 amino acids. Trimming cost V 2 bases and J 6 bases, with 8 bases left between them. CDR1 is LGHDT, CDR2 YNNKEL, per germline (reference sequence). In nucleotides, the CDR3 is TGTGCCAGCAGCCAATTACAGGCTAATTCACCCCTCCACTTT. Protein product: CASSQLQANSPLHF.

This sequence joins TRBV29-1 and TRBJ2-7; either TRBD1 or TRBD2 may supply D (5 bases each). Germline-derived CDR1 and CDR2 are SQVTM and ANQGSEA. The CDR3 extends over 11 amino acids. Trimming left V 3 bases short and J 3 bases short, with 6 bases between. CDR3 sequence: CSVDGGYEQYF. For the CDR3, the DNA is TGCAGCGTTGATGGGGGCTACGAGCAGTACTTC.

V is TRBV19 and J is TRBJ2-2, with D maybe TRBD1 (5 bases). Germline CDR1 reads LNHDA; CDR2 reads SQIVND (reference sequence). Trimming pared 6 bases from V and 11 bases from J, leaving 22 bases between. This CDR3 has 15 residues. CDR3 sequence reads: CASSLTPMGQGELFF. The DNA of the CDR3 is TGTGCCAGTAGCTTAACCCCCATGGGCCAGGGTGAGCTGTTTTTT.

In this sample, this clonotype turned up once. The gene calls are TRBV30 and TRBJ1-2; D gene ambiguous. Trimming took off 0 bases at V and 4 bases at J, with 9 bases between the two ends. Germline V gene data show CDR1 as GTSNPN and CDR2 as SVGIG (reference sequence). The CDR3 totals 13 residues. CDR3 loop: CAWSVQITYGYTF. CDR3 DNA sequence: TGTGCCTGGAGTGTACAGATTACCTATGGCTACACCTTC.

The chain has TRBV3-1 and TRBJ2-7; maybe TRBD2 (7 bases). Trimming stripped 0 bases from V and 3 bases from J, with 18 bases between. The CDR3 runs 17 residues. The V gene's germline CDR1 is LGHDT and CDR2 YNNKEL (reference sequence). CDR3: CASSQERGVAGYYEQYF. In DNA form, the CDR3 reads TGTGCCAGCAGCCAAGAAAGGGGGGTAGCGGGTTACTACGAGCAGTACTTC.

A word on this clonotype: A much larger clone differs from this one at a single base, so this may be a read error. CDR3: CASSSPYRLGYQETQYF. Here the CDR3 DNA reads TGTGCCAGCAGTTCCCCCTATCGACTCGGCTACCAAGAGACCCAGTACTTC. This chain uses TRBV6-5 with TRBJ2-5; D is unclear. The CDR3 is made up of 17 amino acids. Between the trimmed V and J ends, which lost 4 bases and 0 bases, there was a span of 18 bases. The germline V gene encodes CDR1 MNHEY and CDR2 SVGAGI.

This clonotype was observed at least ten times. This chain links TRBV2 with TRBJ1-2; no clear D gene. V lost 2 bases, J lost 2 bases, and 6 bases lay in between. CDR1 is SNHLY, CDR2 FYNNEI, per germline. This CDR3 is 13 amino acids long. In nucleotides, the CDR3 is TGTGCCAGCAGTGAACGGCAGAACTATGGCTACACCTTC. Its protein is CASSERQNYGYTF.

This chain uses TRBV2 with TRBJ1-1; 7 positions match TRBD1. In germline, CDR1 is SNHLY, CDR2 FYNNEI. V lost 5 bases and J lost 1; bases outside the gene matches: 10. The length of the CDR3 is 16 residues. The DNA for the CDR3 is TGTGCCAGCAGTTTTACAACCCGGACAGGGAACACTGAAGCTTTCTTT. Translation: CASSFTTRTGNTEAFF.

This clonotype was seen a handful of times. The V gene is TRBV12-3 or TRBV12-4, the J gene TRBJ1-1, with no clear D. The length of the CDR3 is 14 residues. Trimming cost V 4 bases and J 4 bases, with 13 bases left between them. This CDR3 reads CASSSPPHSTEAFF. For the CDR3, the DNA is TGTGCCAGCAGTTCGCCCCCCCACAGCACTGAAGCTTTCTTT.

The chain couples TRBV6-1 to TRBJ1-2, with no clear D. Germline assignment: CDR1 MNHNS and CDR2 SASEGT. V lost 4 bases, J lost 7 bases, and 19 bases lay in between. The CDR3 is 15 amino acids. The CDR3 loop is CASSADRFFIVGYTF. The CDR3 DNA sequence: TGTGCCAGCAGTGCGGATCGGTTCTTTATCGTTGGCTACACCTTC.

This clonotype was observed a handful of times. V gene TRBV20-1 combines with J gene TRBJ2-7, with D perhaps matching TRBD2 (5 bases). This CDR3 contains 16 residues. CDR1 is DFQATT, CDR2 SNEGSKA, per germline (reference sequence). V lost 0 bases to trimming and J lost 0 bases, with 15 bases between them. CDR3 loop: CSARERGIATSYEQYF. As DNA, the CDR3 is TGCAGTGCTAGAGAGCGAGGGATAGCAACCTCCTACGAGCAGTACTTC.

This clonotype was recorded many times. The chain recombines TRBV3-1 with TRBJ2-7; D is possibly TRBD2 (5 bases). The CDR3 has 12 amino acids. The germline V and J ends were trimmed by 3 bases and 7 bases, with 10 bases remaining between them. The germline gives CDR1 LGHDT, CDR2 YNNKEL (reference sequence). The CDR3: CASSQGRLEQYF. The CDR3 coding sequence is TGTGCCAGCAGCCAGGGGAGACTAGAGCAGTACTTC.

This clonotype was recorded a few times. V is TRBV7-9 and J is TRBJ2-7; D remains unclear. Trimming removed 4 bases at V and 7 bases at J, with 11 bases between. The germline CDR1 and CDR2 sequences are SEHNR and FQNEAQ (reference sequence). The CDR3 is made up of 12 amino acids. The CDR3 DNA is TGTGCCAGCAGCTCCCCGCAGCATGAGCAGTACTTC. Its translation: CASSSPQHEQYF.

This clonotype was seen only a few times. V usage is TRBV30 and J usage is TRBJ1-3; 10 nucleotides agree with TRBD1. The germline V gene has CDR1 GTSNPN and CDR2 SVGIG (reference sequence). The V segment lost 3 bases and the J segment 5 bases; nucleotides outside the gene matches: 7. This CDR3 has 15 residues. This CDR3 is CAWSATGGGRNTIYF. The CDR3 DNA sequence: TGTGCCTGGAGCGCGACAGGGGGCGGAAGAAACACCATATATTTT.

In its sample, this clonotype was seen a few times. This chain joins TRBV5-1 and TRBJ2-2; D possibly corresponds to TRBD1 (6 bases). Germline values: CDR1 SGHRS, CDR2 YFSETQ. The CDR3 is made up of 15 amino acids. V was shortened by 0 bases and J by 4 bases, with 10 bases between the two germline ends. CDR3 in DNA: TGCGCCAGCAGCTTGGGCAGGGGCTCCACCGGGGAGCTGTTTTTT. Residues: CASSLGRGSTGELFF.

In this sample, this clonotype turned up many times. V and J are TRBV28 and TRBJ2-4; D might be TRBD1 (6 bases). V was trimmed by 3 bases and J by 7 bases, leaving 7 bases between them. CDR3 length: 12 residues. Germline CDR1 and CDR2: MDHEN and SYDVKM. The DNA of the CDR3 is TGTGCCAGCAGTTTTAGGGGGAACATTCAGTACTTC. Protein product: CASSFRGNIQYF. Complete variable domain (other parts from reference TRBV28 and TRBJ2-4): DVKVTQSSRYLVKRTGEKVFLECVQDMDHENMFWYRQDPGLGLRLIYFSYDVKMKEKGDIPEGYSVSREKKERFSLILESASTNQTSMYLCASSFRGNIQYFGAGTRLSVL.

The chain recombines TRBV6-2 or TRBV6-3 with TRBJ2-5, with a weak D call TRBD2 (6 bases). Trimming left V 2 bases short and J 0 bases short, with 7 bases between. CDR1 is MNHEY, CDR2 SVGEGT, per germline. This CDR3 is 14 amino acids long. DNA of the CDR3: TGTGCCAGCAGTTACCGGGGGTACCAAGAGACCCAGTACTTC. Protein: CASSYRGYQETQYF.

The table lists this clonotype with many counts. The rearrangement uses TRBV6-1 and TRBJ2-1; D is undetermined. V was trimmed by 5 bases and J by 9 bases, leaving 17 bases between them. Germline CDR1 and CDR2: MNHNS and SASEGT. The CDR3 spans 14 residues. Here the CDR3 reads CASSYIGETGEQFF. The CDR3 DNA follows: TGTGCCAGCAGTTACATTGGGGAAACGGGTGAGCAGTTCTTC.

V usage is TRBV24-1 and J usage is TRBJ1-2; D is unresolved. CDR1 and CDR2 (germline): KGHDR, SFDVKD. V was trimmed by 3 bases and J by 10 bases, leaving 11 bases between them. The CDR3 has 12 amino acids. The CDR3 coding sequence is TGTGCCACCAGTGATCACTTAGGGTTCTACACCTTC. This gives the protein CATSDHLGFYTF.

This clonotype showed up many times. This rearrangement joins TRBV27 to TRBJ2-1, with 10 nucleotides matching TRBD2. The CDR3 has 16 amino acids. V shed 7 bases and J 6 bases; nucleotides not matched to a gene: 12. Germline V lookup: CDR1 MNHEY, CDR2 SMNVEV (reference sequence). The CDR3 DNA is TGTGCCAGCAACCAAGCCAGCGGGAGGGCTACCAATGAGCAGTTCTTC. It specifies CASNQASGRATNEQFF.